The entry that follows covers one T cell receptor beta chain sequence. Its antigen remains unidentified. A far larger clone is only one base removed, so a read error is likely. The data originate from a study of regulatory T cells in long-lasting Graves disease. The study, taken as a whole, reports: The study found lower TCR diversity in persistent Graves' patients than in newly diagnosed ones. Rather than thyroid tissue, only peripheral blood underwent study. Those with persistent disease had in common more public clonotypes (about 3,000) than new patients (approximately 970).

Germline V lookup: CDR1 SNHLY, CDR2 FYNNEI. This CDR3 comprises 15 residues. As for time point: newly diagnosed GD, antithyroid drugs for less than 3 months. PBMC-extracted RNA yielded the TCR library. CDR3 regions were amplified by Arm-PCR using iRepertoire HTBI primers to build TCR beta libraries. Via MiXCR, TCRdb re-called the multiplex PCR reads, giving one row per CDR3 protein. The table records roughly 500,000 distinct CDR3 sequences, around an eighth of them present only once. These data were also filed under a second study, of T cells in Graves' hyperthyroidism and ophthalmopathy. This second report adds: When ophthalmopathy did not progress within 18 months, Graves' hyperthyroidism was considered stable.

This receptor was taken from a man between 25 and 39 years old with Graves disease. The starting material was peripheral blood mononuclear cells (PBMCs), obtained at new diagnosis, from a patient treated with antithyroid drugs. The chain employs TRBV2 and TRBJ1-1, with D perhaps TRBD1 (5 bases). The CDR3 loop is CAGSAVRQMATEAFF. The CDR3 DNA is TGTGCCGGCAGTGCCGTTCGACAGATGGCCACTGAAGCTTTCTTT.